This passage covers 20 T cell receptor beta chains from one sample sequenced in a study of blood T cell repertoires in COVID-19. Assay used: immunoSEQ multiplex PCR; TCRdb lists only in-frame clones, some missing. This table has about 130,000 clones, about 80% appearing once. Sequencing was done on a sample of PBMCs or T cells enriched from blood (not recorded which). These receptors all stem from a man aged 35-49 years with acute COVID-19.

The chain carries TRBV5-1 and TRBJ1-4, with TRBD1 matching over 8 bases. Trimming cost V 5 bases and J 7 bases; bases outside gene matches: 13. The CDR3 runs to 16 residues. Germline V gives CDR1 SGHRS, CDR2 YFSETQ. The CDR3 is CASSFTGGTSSEKLFF. The CDR3 bases are TGCGCCAGCAGTTTTACAGGGGGTACCAGTTCTGAAAAACTGTTTTTT.

This chain joins TRBV2 and TRBJ1-1; unclear D gene. This CDR3 has 11 amino acids. The V gene's germline CDR1 is SNHLY and CDR2 FYNNEI. Trimming stripped 7 bases from V and 2 bases from J, with 5 bases between. CDR3 region: CASTLNTEAFF. The CDR3 bases are TGTGCCAGCACCCTTAACACTGAAGCTTTCTTT.

This clone was observed a handful of times. The chain couples TRBV7-9 to TRBJ2-4, with 10 bases identical to TRBD1. The germline V gene encodes CDR1 SEHNR and CDR2 FQNEAQ (reference sequence). V lost 4 bases to trimming and J lost 9 bases; unmatched junction nucleotides: 6. The CDR3 sequence is 14 residues long. In DNA, the CDR3 is TGTGCCAGCAGCTGGGACAGGGGAGGGAGCATTCAGTACTTC. Translated: CASSWDRGGSIQYF.

The gene calls are TRBV10-3 and TRBJ1-5, with 9 bases that match TRBD1. This CDR3 is 15 amino acids long. Germline lookup yields CDR1 ENHRY and CDR2 SYGVKD. V was clipped by 5 bases and J by 3 bases; unmatched bases: 5. CDR3 bases: TGTGCCATCAGTTCGGACAGGGGACACAATCAGCCCCAGCATTTT. Amino acid sequence: CAISSDRGHNQPQHF.

The V call is TRBV7-3, the J call TRBJ2-1; D gene uncertain. CDR1 is SGHTA and CDR2 is FQGTGA in the germline V gene. Trimming removed 4 bases from V and 7 bases from J, with 11 bases in between. CDR3 length: 13 amino acids. The CDR3 coding sequence is TGTGCCAGCAGCTCCCCTTCCGTTAATGAGCAGTTCTTC. Protein product: CASSSPSVNEQFF.

The rearrangement uses TRBV5-4 and TRBJ2-5; unclear D gene. The CDR3 extends over 13 amino acids. V lost 0 bases and J lost 0, with 3 bases in between. CDR1 and CDR2 (germline): SGHNT, YYREEE (reference sequence). The CDR3 nucleotides read TGTGCCAGCAGCTTGGAGCACCAAGAGACCCAGTACTTC. This translates into CASSLEHQETQYF.

This clone was picked up one time. The chain recombines TRBV30 with TRBJ1-5; D unclear. The CDR3 has 11 residues. V was cut by 5 bases and J by 5 bases, with 7 bases left in between. Germline values: CDR1 GTSNPN, CDR2 SVGIG (reference sequence). For the CDR3, the DNA is TGTGCCTGGGGGAGGGATCAGCCCCAGCATTTT. This codes for CAWGRDQPQHF.

The chain joins TRBV5-1 to TRBJ2-1, with 10 bases fitting TRBD1. Unmatched junction bases numbered 4, after V lost 4 bases and J lost 3 bases. CDR3 size: 15 residues. Germline assignment: CDR1 SGHRS and CDR2 YFSETQ. CDR3 loop: CASSPGQGFYNEQFF. The CDR3 nucleotides are TGCGCCAGCAGCCCGGGACAGGGGTTCTACAATGAGCAGTTCTTC.

This clone was seen more than once but under ten times. This sequence joins TRBV5-8 and TRBJ1-5, with 9 bases identical to TRBD1. The trim removed 4 bases at V and 7 bases at J, leaving 6 bases unmatched. The CDR3 has 14 amino acids. Germline V lookup: CDR1 SGHTS, CDR2 YDEGEE. CDR3 DNA sequence: TGTGCCAGCAGCCTAACCACAGGGGGCCAGCCCCAGCATTTT. This encodes CASSLTTGGQPQHF.

The rearrangement links TRBV12-5 to TRBJ2-3; D gene unclear. V lost 6 bases and J 4 bases, leaving 8 bases between the germline ends. The CDR3 has 12 amino acids. CDR1 and CDR2 (germline): LGHNT, FRNRAP. CDR3 region: CASGSPSDTQYF. For the CDR3, the DNA is TGTGCTAGTGGCAGTCCATCAGATACGCAGTATTTT.

This clone turned up a few times. This chain joins TRBV6-5 and TRBJ1-2, with a possible D match to TRBD1 (5 bases). Germline V gene data show CDR1 as MNHEY and CDR2 as SVGAGI. The V gene lost 6 bases and the J gene lost 4 bases, with 15 bases spanning the gap. This CDR3 has 14 amino acids. The CDR3 loop is CASRGTLGIYGYTF. For the CDR3, the DNA is TGTGCCAGCAGGGGGACTCTGGGGATCTATGGCTACACCTTC.

The V gene is TRBV2, the J gene TRBJ2-7, with TRBD1 matching over 9 bases. The CDR3 runs 14 residues. Germline V gene lookup returns CDR1 SNHLY and CDR2 FYNNEI. The trim removed 4 bases at V and 1 base at J, leaving 2 bases unmatched. The CDR3 protein is CASSVDRGSYEQYF. Written as DNA, the CDR3 is TGTGCCAGCAGTGTTGACAGGGGGTCCTACGAGCAGTACTTC.

The gene calls are TRBV14 and TRBJ2-7; 7 bases map to TRBD1. Looked up from germline, CDR1 is SGHDN and CDR2 is FVKESK. CDR3 size: 14 residues. Trimming at V came to 3 bases and at J to 2 bases, leaving 4 bases not matched to a gene. For the CDR3, the DNA is TGTGCCAGCAGCCATGGGGACAGACCCTACGAGCAGTACTTC. Amino acid sequence: CASSHGDRPYEQYF. Based on the CDR3 plus reference TRBV14 and TRBJ2-7, the full variable domain is EAGVTQFPSHSVIEKGQTVTLRCDPISGHDNLYWYRRVMGKEIKFLLHFVKESKQDESGMPNNRFLAERTGGTYSTLKVQPAELEDSGVYFCASSHGDRPYEQYFGPGTRLTVT.

The chain joins TRBV5-6 to TRBJ2-5, with D uncertain. The CDR3 is made up of 13 amino acids. V gave up 1 base and J gave up 1 base, with 5 bases separating them. Germline CDR1 is SGHDT and CDR2 is YYEEEE. Here the CDR3 reads CASSLILQETQYF. For the CDR3, the DNA is TGTGCCAGCAGCTTGATCCTCCAAGAGACCCAGTACTTC. The full variable domain, rest sourced from reference TRBV5-6 and TRBJ2-5, is DAGVTQSPTHLIKTRGQQVTLRCSPKSGHDTVSWYQQALGQGPQFIFQYYEEEERQRGNFPDRFSGHQFPNYSSELNVNALLLGDSALYLCASSLILQETQYFGPGTRLLVL.

This clone was detected a few times. The chain has TRBV6-5 and TRBJ1-2; D uncertain. The CDR3 has 15 residues. With 6 bases removed from V and 1 base from J, the gap between germline ends came to 15 bases. Germline-derived CDR1 and CDR2 are MNHEY and SVGAGI. CDR3 DNA: TGTGCCAGCAGCCCCCCCCGGGAACTTAACTATGGCTACACCTTC. Its protein is CASSPPRELNYGYTF.

This chain joins TRBV6-5 and TRBJ1-2; 10 nucleotides match TRBD1. Per germline, CDR1 MNHEY and CDR2 SVGAGI. The CDR3 length is 15 residues. Trimming removed 5 bases from V and 4 bases from J; junction bases left unmatched: 7. The CDR3 region has the DNA TGTGCCAGCAGTCCCCGGGACAGGGGCATCTATGGCTACACCTTC. Translation: CASSPRDRGIYGYTF.

This clone was seen a single time. The chain links TRBV27 to TRBJ1-1; 9 bases match TRBD1. The CDR3 is made up of 16 amino acids. Germline V gene sequence: CDR1 MNHEY, CDR2 SMNVEV (reference sequence). V lost 6 bases, J lost 4 bases, and 12 bases stayed unmatched. DNA for the CDR3: TGTGCCAGCAGATTCACCGGGACAGGGTTGGGCACTGAAGCTTTCTTT. Translation: CASRFTGTGLGTEAFF.

This clone has a single count. The gene calls are TRBV28 and TRBJ2-7, with 10 bases fitting TRBD2. Germline V gene data show CDR1 as MDHEN and CDR2 as SYDVKM. The CDR3 has 14 residues. The ends lost 7 bases at V and 8 bases at J; junction bases unmatched: 11. The CDR3 is CASIPGTSDYKQYF. CDR3 coding DNA: TGTGCCAGCATTCCGGGGACTAGCGATTACAAGCAGTACTTC.

This clone was detected once. This chain joins TRBV6-5 and TRBJ1-2; perhaps TRBD1 as D (5 bases). Trimming took off 6 bases at V and 5 bases at J, with 13 bases between the two ends. Germline values: CDR1 MNHEY, CDR2 SVGAGI. This CDR3 region has 13 residues. The CDR3 bases are TGTGCCAGCAGGACCGACAGAGGATATGGCTACACCTTC. Translation gives CASRTDRGYGYTF.

This chain links TRBV18 with TRBJ1-4; 7 bases are shared with TRBD1. The CDR3 is 18 residues long. Per germline, CDR1 KGHSH and CDR2 LQKENI. Trimming took 3 bases from V and 9 from J; bases not matched to a gene: 19. CDR3 in DNA: TGTGCCAGCTCACCTAATACAGGGACAGCCGCCCCAATGAAAAAACTGTTTTTT. Protein product: CASSPNTGTAAPMKKLFF.